This T cell receptor beta chain came from a study of blood T cell repertoires in COVID-19. Background on the study: Sources were T cells, B-cell-depleted T cells, or PBMCs; the material itself was cDNA or gDNA.

The V segment lost 4 bases and the J segment 7 bases; nucleotides outside the gene matches: 2. Germline V lookup: CDR1 SEHNR, CDR2 FQNEAQ (reference sequence). This CDR3 has 12 residues. Repertoires were generated with immunoSEQ multiplex PCR, while TCRdb's copy carries only in-frame clones and drops some. The sample lists nearly 350,000 clones; more than 75% were seen once. Recruits, aged roughly 18 to 100 years, lived in under 25 US areas. This TCR was sampled from a woman younger than 45 who had recovered from COVID-19. The rearrangement uses TRBV7-9 and TRBJ1-2, with TRBD1 matching over 8 bases. Sequencing used PBMCs or T cells enriched from blood (not recorded which). The chain's CDR3 is CASSWTGSGYTF. DNA for the CDR3: TGTGCCAGCAGCTGGACAGGGAGTGGCTACACCTTC.